This TCR beta chain comes out of a study of PD-L1 blockade in urothelial cancer. Clones were sequenced by immunoSEQ multiplex PCR, and TCRdb holds only the in-frame ones, with some missing. The table shows 45,000 or so clones, with 82% occurring only once. The CDR3 is 16 residues long. Germline-derived CDR1 and CDR2 are SGDLS and YYNGEE. V lost 3 bases, J lost 5 bases, and 8 bases stayed unmatched. Described time point: pretreatment peripheral blood. The chain uses TRBV9 and TRBJ1-2; 12 positions match TRBD1. Specimen: PBMCs, collected around atezolizumab (anti-PD-L1) treatment. This receptor was obtained from a man between 50 and 59 years old with urothelial cancer. The CDR3 sequence: CASSAGGTGGLYGYTF. The CDR3 DNA sequence: TGTGCCAGCAGCGCCGGAGGGACAGGGGGCCTTTATGGCTACACCTTC.